One and the same sample provided the 19 T cell receptor beta chains below, sequenced in a study of OX40 agonist ivuxolimab in advanced cancers. The table came from immunoSEQ multiplex PCR; TCRdb's copy has only in-frame clones and leaves some out. The sample yields about 80,000 clones, roughly 90% seen once. The input for sequencing was CD4+ or CD8+ T cells sorted from blood, taken in a trial of the OX40 agonist ivuxolimab. These receptors came from an adult with an advanced solid tumor such as melanoma, head and neck, liver or kidney cancer.

The chain links TRBV27 to TRBJ2-5; D may correspond to TRBD1 or TRBD2 (7 bases each). Germline V gene sequence: CDR1 MNHEY, CDR2 SMNVEV (reference sequence). Trimming stripped 3 bases from V and 2 bases from J, with 16 bases between. This CDR3 is built from 16 residues. CDR3 nucleotide sequence: TGTGCCAGCAGTTTTGGTGGGGGGGACAGACAAGAGACCCAGTACTTC. It yields the protein CASSFGGGDRQETQYF.

The chain combines TRBV2 with TRBJ2-3, with D possibly matching TRBD1 (6 bases). The CDR3 extends over 16 amino acids. Trimming cost V 8 bases and J 6 bases, with 24 bases left between them. Germline values: CDR1 SNHLY, CDR2 FYNNEI. The CDR3 DNA follows: TGTGCCAGCTCCTTGAGGGGGACGGATTACTTGGATACGCAGTATTTT. It is translated as CASSLRGTDYLDTQYF.

The gene calls are TRBV9 and TRBJ1-1; D gene ambiguous. With 0 bases removed from V and 4 bases from J, the gap between germline ends came to 13 bases. There are 15 residues in the CDR3. Germline CDR1 SGDLS, CDR2 YYNGEE. In DNA, the CDR3 is TGTGCCAGCAGCGTAGACCTATCCGCGGGCACTGAAGCTTTCTTT. It codes for CASSVDLSAGTEAFF.

The rearrangement uses TRBV6-1 and TRBJ2-1, with D tentatively TRBD1 or TRBD2 (7 bases each). Germline CDR1 is MNHNS and CDR2 is SASEGT. Trimming left V 4 bases short and J 1 base short, with 17 bases between. The CDR3 totals 17 residues. The CDR3 nucleotides read TGTGCCAGCAGTGGGGAGGGGGCGCGTCGATCCTACAATGAGCAGTTCTTC. Translation: CASSGEGARRSYNEQFF.

CDR3 nucleotides: TGTGCCGGAACCGGGACAGTTAACACTGAAGCTTTCTTT. Its translation is CAGTGTVNTEAFF. J is TRBJ1-1 and V is TRBV2; 7 bases are shared with TRBD1. This CDR3 is 13 amino acids long. Trimming removed 11 bases from V and 2 bases from J; junction bases left unmatched: 8. Germline values: CDR1 SNHLY, CDR2 FYNNEI. Together with reference TRBV2 and TRBJ1-1, the CDR3 gives the full variable domain: EPEVTQTPSHQVTQMGQEVILRCVPISNHLYFYWYRQILGQKVEFLVSFYNNEISEKSEIFDDQFSVERPDGSNFTLKIRSTKLEDSAMYFCAGTGTVNTEAFFGQGTRLTVV.

The rearrangement joins TRBV18 to TRBJ2-7; tentatively, D is TRBD2 (6 bases). V gave up 0 bases and J gave up 2 bases, with 14 bases separating them. CDR3 size: 16 residues. From germline, CDR1 is KGHSH and CDR2 LQKENI. The CDR3 sequence is CASSPPSLGGAYEQYF. The CDR3 DNA sequence: TGTGCCAGCTCACCACCCTCCCTCGGGGGAGCCTACGAGCAGTACTTC. The full variable domain, completed using reference TRBV18 and TRBJ2-7, is NAGVMQNPRHLVRRRGQEARLRCSPMKGHSHVYWYRQLPEEGLKFMVYLQKENIIDESGMPKERFSAEFPKEGPSILRIQQVVRGDSAAYFCASSPPSLGGAYEQYFGPGTRLTVT.

The chain uses TRBV11-3 and TRBJ2-1, with D perhaps TRBD1 or TRBD2 (6 bases each). The CDR3 consists of 13 residues. CDR1 SGHNT and CDR2 YENEEA come from the germline V gene. With 4 bases removed from V and 6 bases from J, the gap between germline ends came to 10 bases. Here the CDR3 reads CASSSRGPNEQFF. The CDR3 nucleotides read TGTGCCAGCAGCTCACGGGGGCCCAATGAGCAGTTCTTC.

This chain joins TRBV30 and TRBJ2-5; 7 bases align to TRBD2. Germline CDR1 reads GTSNPN; CDR2 reads SVGIG (reference sequence). The length of the CDR3 is 12 residues. The J segment lost 7 bases and the V segment lost 5 bases, leaving 7 bases of the junction unmatched. CDR3 nucleotide sequence: TGTGCCTGGCTAGGGAGCGGGGCGACCCAGTACTTC. This codes for CAWLGSGATQYF. The variable domain in full, with the rest retrieved from reference TRBV30 and TRBJ2-5, is SQTIHQWPATLVQPVGSPLSLECTVEGTSNPNLYWYRQAAGRGLQLLFYSVGIGQISSEVPQNLSASRPQDRQFILSSKKLLLSDSGFYLCAWLGSGATQYFGPGTRLLVL.

This CDR3 is CASSLTGHTEAFF. Written as DNA, the CDR3 is TGTGCCAGCAGCTTGACAGGGCACACTGAAGCTTTCTTT. This chain uses TRBV5-6 with TRBJ1-1, with D perhaps TRBD1 (6 bases). The germline gives CDR1 SGHDT, CDR2 YYEEEE. This CDR3 has 13 amino acids. V was clipped by 1 base and J by 3 bases, with 7 bases between them.

V and J are TRBV13 and TRBJ1-6; a weak D match, TRBD1 (5 bases). The germline V and J ends were trimmed by 3 bases and 7 bases, with 7 bases remaining between them. CDR1 PRHDT and CDR2 FYEKMQ come from the germline V gene (reference sequence). CDR3 length equals 13 residues. The CDR3, as DNA: TGTGCCAGCAGCTTGCAGGGAAATTCACCCCTCCACTTT. This translates into CASSLQGNSPLHF.

V and J are TRBV5-1 and TRBJ2-5, with D tentatively TRBD2 (6 bases). V was shortened by 2 bases and J by 2 bases, with 19 bases between the two germline ends. Germline V gives CDR1 SGHRS, CDR2 YFSETQ. The CDR3 spans 17 residues. CDR3 DNA: TGCGCCAGCAGCTTAGATCGTTGGGGGGTTCTTCAAGAGACCCAGTACTTC. Protein product: CASSLDRWGVLQETQYF.

The chain's CDR3 is CASSFGQGPDTQYF. For the CDR3, the DNA is TGTGCCAGCAGTTTCGGACAGGGTCCAGATACGCAGTATTTT. This chain connects TRBV27 to TRBJ2-3, with TRBD1 matching over 8 bases. Trimming took 3 bases from V and 4 from J; bases not matched to a gene: 3. Germline CDR1 is MNHEY and CDR2 is SMNVEV (reference sequence). The CDR3 runs to 14 residues.

This chain uses TRBV18 with TRBJ1-5, with a possible D match to TRBD1 (5 bases). Germline CDR1 is KGHSH and CDR2 is LQKENI. Trimming stripped 0 bases from V and 4 bases from J, with 10 bases between. The CDR3 contains 15 residues. The CDR3 protein is CASSPPGDPNQPQHF. Written as DNA, the CDR3 is TGTGCCAGCTCACCACCAGGGGACCCTAATCAGCCCCAGCATTTT.

The J gene is TRBJ1-2, the V gene TRBV19, with D hard to call. V was cut by 6 bases and J by 2 bases, with 22 bases left in between. The CDR3 has 17 amino acids. Per the germline V gene, CDR1 is LNHDA and CDR2 is SQIVND (reference sequence). CDR3 sequence (DNA): TGTGCCAGTAGGACCCGGGCTATCGATACCTTAAACTATGGCTACACCTTC. Translated: CASRTRAIDTLNYGYTF.

V and J are TRBV2 and TRBJ2-7; D is perhaps TRBD1 (6 bases). Germline V gives CDR1 SNHLY, CDR2 FYNNEI. V gave up 6 bases and J gave up 2 bases, with 14 bases separating them. The CDR3 spans 14 residues. This chain's CDR3 is CASSPTQGTYEQYF. The DNA of the CDR3 is TGTGCCAGCAGCCCCACACAGGGAACCTACGAGCAGTACTTC.

This rearrangement joins TRBV27 to TRBJ2-1, with 9 bases identical to TRBD1. V dropped 2 bases and J dropped 6; count of bases not matched to a gene: 5. In germline, CDR1 is MNHEY, CDR2 SMNVEV (reference sequence). The length of the CDR3 is 15 residues. CDR3: CASSLGYRGLNEQFF. The CDR3 DNA sequence: TGTGCCAGCAGTTTAGGGTACAGGGGGCTCAATGAGCAGTTCTTC.

The chain has TRBV9 and TRBJ1-2, with D unclear. Trimming stripped 0 bases from V and 8 bases from J, with 11 bases between. The CDR3 runs to 13 residues. From germline, CDR1 is SGDLS and CDR2 YYNGEE. The CDR3 loop is CASSVVQDGGYTF. In nucleotides, the CDR3 is TGTGCCAGCAGCGTAGTCCAGGATGGCGGCTACACCTTC.

The V gene is TRBV10-3, the J gene TRBJ2-3; tentative D call: TRBD2 (6 bases). This CDR3 is 18 amino acids long. Trimming removed 6 bases at V and 0 bases at J, with 22 bases between. The germline V gene encodes CDR1 ENHRY and CDR2 SYGVKD. The CDR3 here is CAIRRGSGGDSSTDTQYF. The CDR3 coding sequence is TGTGCCATCAGGAGGGGCTCCGGGGGTGACTCTAGCACAGATACGCAGTATTTT.

The CDR3 DNA is TGTGCCAGCAGCCAGGGGCCTGGCTACACCTTC. Translating it yields CASSQGPGYTF. The V and J genes are TRBV11-2 and TRBJ1-2; weak D call: TRBD1 (6 bases). V was trimmed by 5 bases and J by 7 bases, leaving 8 bases between them. Per the germline V gene, CDR1 is SGHAT and CDR2 is FQNNGV. The CDR3 consists of 11 residues.